These 17 T cell receptor beta chains were sequenced from one sample in a study of blood T cells in healthy people across ages. PCR was performed a second time for about 7 to 12 cycles using a sample-barcoded 5' primer and a J-beta primer mix. TCRdb called the 5' RACE reads again in MiXCR, with one record for every CDR3 protein. This table has just under 900,000 distinct CDR3 sequences, 25% to 35% appearing once. Sequenced sample: blood. The receptors originated from a woman of 80 years or more in good health.

This clonotype came up a few times. This sequence may be a read error, since a much larger clone differs from it by one base. The chain carries TRBV7-2 and TRBJ2-3; 7 bases line up with TRBD2. The germline gives CDR1 SGHTA, CDR2 FQGNSA. The CDR3 has 16 residues. V gave up 2 bases and J gave up 4 bases; unmatched junction bases: 9. Here the CDR3 DNA reads TGTGCCAGCAGCTTAACCTGTAGCGGGCTCCCAGATACGCAGTATTTT. It encodes CASSLTCSGLPDTQYF.

In its sample, this clonotype was seen a few times. A read error may be the cause here, since a much bigger clone is one base away. The rearrangement links TRBV7-2 to TRBJ2-5; 9 positions match TRBD1. J lost 4 bases, V lost 5 bases, and 8 bases had no gene match. The CDR3 runs 15 residues. Germline CDR1 SGHTA, CDR2 FQGNSA. The CDR3 region is CASSRRGTGTETQYF. CDR3 bases: TGTGCCAGCAGCCGGAGGGGGACAGGGACAGAGACCCAGTACTTC.

The V gene is TRBV12-3 or TRBV12-4, the J gene TRBJ2-1, with unresolved D. The V gene lost 6 bases and the J gene lost 6 bases, with 18 bases spanning the gap. CDR3 length equals 15 residues. CDR3 nucleotides: TGTGCCAGCAGCCCGGACGGAAGCTTAGCCAATGAGCAGTTCTTC. Protein product: CASSPDGSLANEQFF.

CDR3 coding DNA: TGTGCCTGGACTACAGCAAACGAGCAGTACTTC. Encoded protein: CAWTTANEQYF. V and J are TRBV30 and TRBJ2-7; D is uncertain. In germline, CDR1 is GTSNPN, CDR2 SVGIG (reference sequence). With 4 bases removed from V and 5 bases from J, the gap between germline ends came to 9 bases. This CDR3 has 11 amino acids.

This clonotype was seen a few times. CDR3 coding DNA: TGTGCCAGCAGTTCCTCCGGGACTAGCAACATTCAGTACTTC. Protein sequence: CASSSSGTSNIQYF. This chain uses TRBV28 with TRBJ2-4, with 9 bases that match TRBD2. Per germline, CDR1 MDHEN and CDR2 SYDVKM. The CDR3 is made up of 14 amino acids. V was clipped by 4 bases and J by 7 bases; unmatched bases: 5.

This clonotype was observed at least ten times. V usage is TRBV5-1 and J usage is TRBJ2-5, with D tentatively TRBD2 (6 bases). The germline V gene encodes CDR1 SGHRS and CDR2 YFSETQ. Trimming removed 3 bases at V and 5 bases at J, with 20 bases between. The CDR3 totals 16 residues. As DNA, the CDR3 is TGCGCCAGCAGCTACGGGGAGGCCTCCAGGTCGGAGACCCAGTACTTC. Translating gives CASSYGEASRSETQYF.

This clonotype is a singleton in its sample. This sequence may be a read error, since a much larger clone differs from it by one base. The V gene is TRBV20-1, the J gene TRBJ1-2, with TRBD1 as a possible D gene (5 bases). The CDR3 contains 13 residues. Germline V gene sequence: CDR1 DFQATT, CDR2 SNEGSKA (reference sequence). V was shortened by 3 bases and J by 7 bases, with 15 bases between the two germline ends. CDR3 amino acids: CSASPVGVAGYTF. CDR3 in DNA: TGCAGTGCTAGCCCCGTGGGGGTGGCTGGCTACACCTTC.

The chain links TRBV29-1 to TRBJ2-1, with D tentatively TRBD1 or TRBD2 (5 bases each). Germline CDR1 is SQVTM and CDR2 is ANQGSEA. V was pared by 5 bases and J by 9 bases, with 11 bases between. This CDR3 has 11 amino acids. CDR3 sequence: CSVCSGGEQFF. CDR3 nucleotides: TGCAGCGTTTGCAGTGGGGGTGAGCAGTTCTTC.

This clonotype was observed a handful of times. V is TRBV5-6 and J is TRBJ2-7, with 7 positions matching TRBD1. CDR1 SGHDT and CDR2 YYEEEE come from the germline V gene. The CDR3 covers 14 residues. V was pared by 7 bases and J by 1 base, with 8 bases of the junction left unmatched. In DNA, the CDR3 is TGTGCCAGCTTTCTAAGGGGACAGTCCTACGAGCAGTACTTC. Residues: CASFLRGQSYEQYF.

The chain joins TRBV7-9 to TRBJ2-1; 9 bases map to TRBD2. The V segment lost 4 bases and the J segment 8 bases; nucleotides outside the gene matches: 9. Germline V lookup: CDR1 SEHNR, CDR2 FQNEAQ (reference sequence). The CDR3 runs 15 residues. For the CDR3, the DNA is TGTGCCAGCAGCTCCAGGGAGGTAGCGGGAGATGAGCAGTTCTTC. The encoded protein is CASSSREVAGDEQFF.

This chain joins TRBV12-3 or TRBV12-4 and TRBJ2-5; tentative D call: TRBD1 (5 bases). CDR3 length: 12 residues. The ends were cut back, 7 bases at V and 11 bases at J, with 17 bases in the middle. CDR3 sequence reads: CASTLGHNEQYF. The CDR3 DNA reads TGTGCCAGCACCCTGGGGCACAATGAGCAGTACTTC.

The chain is built from TRBV6-6 and TRBJ1-2; the D gene is possibly TRBD1 (5 bases). Trimming took off 11 bases at V and 3 bases at J, with 19 bases between the two ends. Germline V gives CDR1 MNHNY, CDR2 SVGAGI (reference sequence). The CDR3 is made up of 14 amino acids. CDR3 protein: CAAQTRGGDYGYTF. CDR3 DNA sequence: TGTGCCGCCCAAACCCGTGGGGGAGACTATGGCTACACCTTC.

About this clonotype itself: A clone one base away is much larger, so this may be a read error. The rearrangement joins TRBV5-1 to TRBJ2-4; D is perhaps TRBD1 (8 bases). The CDR3 has 14 residues. V lost 4 bases and J lost 9, with 17 bases in between. From germline, CDR1 is SGHRS and CDR2 YFSETQ. CDR3 region: CASSPRGQRGIQYF. CDR3 nucleotide sequence: TGCGCCAGCAGCCCCAGGGGGCAGCGGGGCATTCAGTACTTC.

This clonotype was detected a few times. A much larger clone differs from this one at a single base, so this may be a read error. J is TRBJ2-4 and V is TRBV6-2 or TRBV6-3; the D gene is possibly TRBD1 (8 bases). The CDR3 length is 14 residues. CDR1 MNHEY and CDR2 SVGEGT come from the germline V gene. Trimming stripped 6 bases from V and 13 bases from J, with 22 bases between. This CDR3 reads CASRSDRGLREQYF. DNA of the CDR3: TGTGCCAGCAGGAGCGACAGGGGACTACGAGAGCAGTACTTC.

This clonotype was counted a few times. The V gene is TRBV3-1, the J gene TRBJ1-1; D is perhaps TRBD1 (5 bases). Trimming removed 5 bases from V and 5 bases from J, with 9 bases in between. CDR3 length equals 12 residues. CDR1 and CDR2 (germline): LGHDT, YNNKEL (reference sequence). Here the CDR3 reads CASSGGRTEAFF. The CDR3 DNA sequence: TGTGCCAGCAGCGGGGGTCGGACTGAAGCTTTCTTT.

With regard to this clonotype: This may be a read error: a much more frequent sequence differs by one nucleotide. The chain is built from TRBV14 and TRBJ2-4, with unresolved D. Trimming removed 2 bases from V and 9 bases from J, with 11 bases in between. Germline loops: CDR1 SGHDN, CDR2 FVKESK. The CDR3 sequence is 13 residues long. The CDR3 loop reads CASSQKFIGIQYF. In nucleotides, the CDR3 is TGTGCCAGCAGCCAAAAATTCATTGGCATTCAGTACTTC.

J is TRBJ2-1 and V is TRBV10-3; the D gene is possibly TRBD1 (6 bases). Germline-derived CDR1 and CDR2 are ENHRY and SYGVKD. Trimming took off 4 bases at V and 7 bases at J, with 11 bases between the two ends. The CDR3 covers 13 residues. CDR3 sequence (DNA): TGTGCCATCAGTGCGGCTGGGACAAATGAGCAGTTCTTC. Translated, it gives CAISAAGTNEQFF.